This record looks at one T cell receptor (beta chain) sequence and its context. Antigen: not known. The data originate from a study of blood T cells in healthy people across ages. Combining a sample-barcoded 5' primer with a J-beta primer mix, a second PCR ran for about 7 to 11 cycles. One entry per CDR3 protein, called by TCRdb with MiXCR from the 5' RACE reads. Here the sample spans about 1,400,000 distinct CDR3 sequences, about 43% being singletons. The germline V and J ends were trimmed by 4 bases and 7 bases, with 8 bases remaining between them. Germline values: CDR1 SEHNR, CDR2 FQNEAQ (reference sequence). The CDR3 spans 12 residues. Whole-study findings and limits: Donor CMV status was unknown, possibly confounding expanded clonotype changes.

The sequenced sample was blood. The receptor's source is a woman aged 18-29 years in good health. The gene calls are TRBV7-9 and TRBJ2-1, with D uncertain. The CDR3 DNA follows: TGTGCCAGCAGCTCGGACCGGAATGAGCAGTTCTTC. Amino acid sequence: CASSSDRNEQFF.